The 11 T cell receptor beta chains presented below share a single source sample, sequenced in a study of breast tumors, draining lymph nodes, adjacent tissues. Samples came from axillary lymph nodes draining the breast cancer. TCRdb ran MiXCR on the multiplex PCR reads and lists one entry per CDR3 protein. Of over 130,000 distinct CDR3 sequences listed, 32% were seen once; the top ten hold approximately 2.3%. Sequenced: axillary lymph node tissue. These TCRs come from a female donor with breast cancer. Some clones in this sample may be carry-over from other donors' samples.

This clonotype was counted ten times or more. The chain employs TRBV4-1 and TRBJ2-1; possibly TRBD2 for D (7 bases). This CDR3 has 15 residues. Deletions cut 9 bases from V and 8 bases from J, with 23 bases between. From germline, CDR1 is MGHRA and CDR2 YSYEKL. The CDR3: CASQWGGGENYEQFF. The CDR3, as DNA: TGCGCCAGTCAGTGGGGCGGGGGCGAGAACTATGAGCAGTTCTTC.

The chain is built from TRBV18 and TRBJ2-3; the D gene is possibly TRBD1 (6 bases). The J call could be wrong; TRBJ1-5 is a better fit for the DNA end. The CDR3 totals 15 residues. In germline, CDR1 is KGHSH, CDR2 LQKENI. CDR3 residues: CASSPLLGASDTQHF. Here the CDR3 DNA reads TGTGCCAGCTCACCACTATTGGGGGCCTCAGATACGCAGCATTTT.

This clonotype has a count of ten or more. The V gene is TRBV28, the J gene TRBJ2-7, with 10 bases lining up with TRBD1. The V gene's germline CDR1 is MDHEN and CDR2 SYDVKM. Unmatched junction bases numbered 6, after V lost 6 bases and J lost 7 bases. CDR3 length equals 13 residues. The chain's CDR3 is CASRRQGAGEQYF. CDR3 sequence (DNA): TGTGCCAGCAGGCGACAGGGGGCAGGTGAGCAGTACTTC.

The chain joins TRBV25-1 to TRBJ1-1; 10 bases line up with TRBD1. CDR1 is MGHDK and CDR2 is SYGVNS in the germline V gene. This CDR3 has 15 amino acids. V was pared by 5 bases and J by 5 bases, with 8 bases of the junction left unmatched. Written as DNA, the CDR3 is TGTGCCAGCAGTTCGCGACAGGGGGCGGGGACTGAAGCTTTCTTT. As protein: CASSSRQGAGTEAFF.

Turning to this clonotype: One end of the junction does not line up with germline, which may come from a read error. The chain employs TRBV9 and TRBJ2-1; D might be TRBD2 (5 bases). Looked up from germline, CDR1 is SGDLS and CDR2 is YYNGEE. This CDR3 region has 14 residues. CDR3 in DNA: TGTGCCAGCAGCAAGGCTAGCTCCTACAATGAGCAGTCCTTC. Amino acids: CASSKASSYNEQSF.

This clonotype occurred a few times. Possible read error: a much larger clone is one base away. The chain is built from TRBV6-5 and TRBJ1-5; D uncertain. This CDR3 spans 18 amino acids. CDR1 and CDR2 (germline): MNHEY, SVGAGI. The V end lost 5 bases, the J end lost 0 bases, and 20 bases lay between the germline ends. The CDR3 bases are TGTGCCAGCAGTCTTGATACGCGAGGACCTAATAGCAATCAGCCCCAGCATTTT. This sequence encodes CASSLDTRGPNSNQPQHF.

This clonotype has a count of ten or more. CDR3 sequence (DNA): TGTGCCAGCAGCCGAACCCCGAGTCGGGATCCGAACTATGGCTACACCTTC. It codes for CASSRTPSRDPNYGYTF. The chain combines TRBV7-9 with TRBJ1-2; D ambiguous. Germline CDR1 reads SEHNR; CDR2 reads FQNEAQ (reference sequence). This CDR3 comprises 17 residues. Trimming shortened V by 5 bases and J by 2 bases, and 21 bases separated the two germline ends.

Ten or more counts support this clonotype. As DNA, the CDR3 is TGTGCCAGCAGCTTAACGGATAATCACTATGGCTACACCTTC. This gives the protein CASSLTDNHYGYTF. The chain links TRBV11-2 to TRBJ1-2; D gene uncertain. This CDR3 is 14 amino acids long. Trimming pared 2 bases from V and 3 bases from J, leaving 10 bases between. The V gene's germline CDR1 is SGHAT and CDR2 FQNNGV.

Many counts were recorded for this clonotype. The chain recombines TRBV10-2 with TRBJ2-1; tentatively, D is TRBD1 or TRBD2 (6 bases each). Germline lookup yields CDR1 WSHSY and CDR2 SAAADI. Trimming removed 4 bases from V and 8 bases from J, with 18 bases in between. The CDR3 runs 15 residues. The CDR3 spells CASSGRETRGDEQFF. The CDR3, as DNA: TGCGCCAGCAGTGGCCGTGAGACTAGGGGGGATGAGCAGTTCTTC.

This clonotype was counted a few times. The chain combines TRBV7-2 with TRBJ1-1, with D perhaps matching TRBD1 (6 bases). The CDR3 has 16 residues. V dropped 7 bases and J dropped 0 bases, with 18 bases sitting between them. Germline V gene data show CDR1 as SGHTA and CDR2 as FQGNSA. The CDR3 bases are TGTGCCAGCACCCTCACCAGGGGAGCCATGAACACTGAAGCTTTCTTT. Protein sequence: CASTLTRGAMNTEAFF.

This clonotype has a count of ten or more. This chain uses TRBV14 with TRBJ2-1; weak D call: TRBD2 (6 bases). From germline, CDR1 is SGHDN and CDR2 FVKESK. The CDR3 spans 18 residues. V lost 3 bases to trimming and J lost 8 bases, with 26 bases between them. Here the CDR3 DNA reads TGTGCCAGCAGCCAGAAAACCACACTAGCTGTCCCGGGGTATGAGCAGTTCTTC. Translated, it gives CASSQKTTLAVPGYEQFF. Based on the CDR3 plus reference TRBV14 and TRBJ2-1, the full variable domain is EAGVTQFPSHSVIEKGQTVTLRCDPISGHDNLYWYRRVMGKEIKFLLHFVKESKQDESGMPNNRFLAERTGGTYSTLKVQPAELEDSGVYFCASSQKTTLAVPGYEQFFGPGTRLTVL.